The 17 T cell receptor beta chains reported below all come from one sample, sequenced in a study of shared clonotypes between healthy human individuals. The repertoire was sequenced with immunoSEQ multiplex PCR; TCRdb's copy has only in-frame clones and lacks some. This sample has about 2.4 million clones, with over 85% found just once. Sequenced input: naive CD4+ T cells from PBMCs. Subset in this sample: CD45RA+ positively selected. Receptor source: a man aged 18 to 29 in good health. Some clones in this sample may be carry-over from other donors' samples.

This clone was seen only once. The chain uses TRBV7-8 and TRBJ2-1, with 10 bases that match TRBD2. From germline, CDR1 is SGHVS and CDR2 FQNEAQ. The CDR3 is made up of 15 amino acids. The trim removed 4 bases at V and 4 bases at J, leaving 4 bases unmatched. CDR3 nucleotides: TGTGCCAGCAGCTCGAGCGGGAGGGTGTACAATGAGCAGTTCTTC. This sequence encodes CASSSSGRVYNEQFF.

Note on this clone: The same CDR3 arises from other DNA sequences in this sample as well. The CDR3 protein is CASSIAGTGNTIYF. The CDR3 bases are TGTGCCAGTAGTATAGCAGGAACTGGAAACACCATATATTTT. The chain carries TRBV19 and TRBJ1-3; no clear D. This CDR3 is built from 14 residues. Germline V lookup: CDR1 LNHDA, CDR2 SQIVND (reference sequence). The ends were cut back, 1 base at V and 2 bases at J, with 6 bases in the middle.

The chain recombines TRBV5-1 with TRBJ2-6, with 9 bases fitting TRBD1. V shed 3 bases, J shed 0 bases, and the junction held 1 base outside the gene matches. The CDR3 sequence is 16 residues long. Germline CDR1 SGHRS, CDR2 YFSETQ. The CDR3 is CASSSTGGSGANVLTF. The CDR3 DNA reads as TGCGCCAGCAGCTCGACAGGGGGCTCTGGGGCCAACGTCCTGACTTTC.

The V call is TRBV29-1, the J call TRBJ2-6; tentative D call: TRBD1 (6 bases). V lost 3 bases and J 1 base, leaving 10 bases between the germline ends. The CDR3 length is 15 residues. Germline CDR1 SQVTM, CDR2 ANQGSEA. The CDR3 loop reads CSVDPGDSGANVLTF. The CDR3 nucleotides are TGCAGCGTTGACCCAGGGGATTCTGGGGCCAACGTCCTGACTTTC.

This rearrangement joins TRBV19 to TRBJ2-5; D unresolved. The CDR3 is 11 amino acids. The germline CDR1 and CDR2 sequences are LNHDA and SQIVND (reference sequence). The V end was cut by 5 bases, the J end by 4 bases, with 5 bases between. The CDR3 DNA reads as TGTGCCAGTAGTCAACGAGAGACCCAGTACTTC. It yields the protein CASSQRETQYF.

This clone is a singleton in its sample. J is TRBJ1-3 and V is TRBV7-9; 8 bases are shared with TRBD1. Germline trimming cut 5 bases from V and 4 bases from J; bases unmatched to any gene: 10. Germline V gene data show CDR1 as SEHNR and CDR2 as FQNEAQ (reference sequence). The CDR3 is 16 amino acids. CDR3 DNA sequence: TGTGCCAGCAGCCCTCCCGCCAGGGGGCTAGGAAACACCATATATTTT. It specifies CASSPPARGLGNTIYF.

The genes are TRBV19 and TRBJ2-4, with D maybe TRBD1 (5 bases). Germline-derived CDR1 and CDR2 are LNHDA and SQIVND (reference sequence). V lost 3 bases, J lost 0 bases, and 9 bases lay in between. This CDR3 has 15 residues. CDR3 DNA sequence: TGTGCCAGTAGTATGGCAGGGCTAGCCAAAAACATTCAGTACTTC. This encodes CASSMAGLAKNIQYF. The complete variable domain, with remaining parts taken from reference TRBV19 and TRBJ2-4, reads DGGITQSPKYLFRKEGQNVTLSCEQNLNHDAMYWYRQDPGQGLRLIYYSQIVNDFQKGDIAEGYSVSREKKESFPLTVTSAQKNPTAFYLCASSMAGLAKNIQYFGAGTRLSVL.

The rearrangement uses TRBV30 and TRBJ1-4, with D unclear. This CDR3 comprises 11 residues. Trimming removed 3 bases from V and 11 bases from J, with 10 bases in between. CDR1 is GTSNPN, CDR2 SVGIG, per germline (reference sequence). The CDR3 reads CAWSVPGKLFF. The CDR3 nucleotides read TGTGCCTGGAGCGTACCCGGGAAACTGTTTTTT.

This clone was seen once. The J gene is TRBJ2-7, the V gene TRBV5-6, with D tentatively TRBD2 (5 bases). V lost 4 bases, J lost 0 bases, and 8 bases lay in between. This CDR3 region has 13 residues. CDR1 is SGHDT and CDR2 is YYEEEE in the germline V gene. CDR3 sequence: CASSQDYSYEQYF. For the CDR3, the DNA is TGTGCCAGCAGCCAAGACTACTCCTACGAGCAGTACTTC.

The chain is built from TRBV9 and TRBJ2-7; D perhaps matches TRBD2 (6 bases). V was pared by 0 bases and J by 4 bases, with 14 bases between. Germline V lookup: CDR1 SGDLS, CDR2 YYNGEE. The CDR3 length is 15 residues. CDR3 DNA: TGTGCCAGCAGCGTAGATGGAGGGATGAGATACGAGCAGTACTTC. It translates to CASSVDGGMRYEQYF.

This chain joins TRBV2 and TRBJ1-6; 8 positions agree with TRBD1. After removal of 5 bases from V and 6 bases from J, the junction contained 6 bases not matched to a gene. The CDR3 contains 15 residues. CDR1 and CDR2 from the germline V gene are SNHLY and FYNNEI. The DNA of the CDR3 is TGTGCCAGCAGTCCCGAGACAGGGGCTAATTCACCCCTCCACTTT. Its protein product is CASSPETGANSPLHF.

The chain combines TRBV19 with TRBJ2-7, with 10 bases that match TRBD1. The CDR3 length is 15 residues. With V trimmed by 8 bases and J by 3 bases, 10 bases remained unmatched. The germline V gene has CDR1 LNHDA and CDR2 SQIVND (reference sequence). The CDR3 DNA follows: TGTGCCAGTTCGAGGGTCGGGACAGGGGTCTACGAGCAGTACTTC. Protein product: CASSRVGTGVYEQYF.

V gene TRBV2 combines with J gene TRBJ1-1; D is possibly TRBD1 (6 bases). Trimming stripped 3 bases from V and 3 bases from J, with 11 bases between. The CDR3 totals 14 residues. Germline CDR1 reads SNHLY; CDR2 reads FYNNEI. CDR3 sequence: CASSERGAHTEAFF. The DNA of the CDR3 is TGTGCCAGCAGTGAGAGGGGGGCGCACACTGAAGCTTTCTTT.

V usage is TRBV15 and J usage is TRBJ1-1; D might be TRBD1 (5 bases). Trimming took 5 bases from V and 1 from J, leaving 11 bases between them. This CDR3 comprises 14 residues. Looked up from germline, CDR1 is LNHNV and CDR2 is YYDKDF (reference sequence). For the CDR3, the DNA is TGTGCCACCAGCCAGGGACTCCAGAACACTGAAGCTTTCTTT. It yields the protein CATSQGLQNTEAFF.

The chain recombines TRBV18 with TRBJ2-3; 8 bases align to TRBD2. Trimming took 2 bases from V and 8 from J; bases not matched to a gene: 15. CDR1 KGHSH and CDR2 LQKENI come from the germline V gene. This CDR3 contains 17 residues. CDR3 in DNA: TGTGCCAGCTCACCAGAAGGACTAGCAGCCGTGGTCGGTACGCAGTATTTT. Translation gives CASSPEGLAAVVGTQYF.

The rearrangement uses TRBV28 and TRBJ2-7; D possibly corresponds to TRBD1 (5 bases). CDR1 is MDHEN, CDR2 SYDVKM, per germline. The V gene lost 10 bases and the J gene lost 2 bases, with 18 bases spanning the gap. The CDR3 is 14 residues long. The CDR3 DNA follows: TGTGCCACCCTCCTCTGGCAGGGTGCCTACGAGCAGTACTTC. Translated, it gives CATLLWQGAYEQYF.

V usage is TRBV7-2 and J usage is TRBJ2-3; 7 bases match TRBD1. The CDR3 runs 15 residues. Germline lookup yields CDR1 SGHTA and CDR2 FQGNSA. The V and J ends lost 5 bases and 4 bases, in that order; junction bases with no gene match: 9. The CDR3 region has the DNA TGTGCCAGCAGCCAACAGGGGTTGGGGGCAGATACGCAGTATTTT. Its translation: CASSQQGLGADTQYF.